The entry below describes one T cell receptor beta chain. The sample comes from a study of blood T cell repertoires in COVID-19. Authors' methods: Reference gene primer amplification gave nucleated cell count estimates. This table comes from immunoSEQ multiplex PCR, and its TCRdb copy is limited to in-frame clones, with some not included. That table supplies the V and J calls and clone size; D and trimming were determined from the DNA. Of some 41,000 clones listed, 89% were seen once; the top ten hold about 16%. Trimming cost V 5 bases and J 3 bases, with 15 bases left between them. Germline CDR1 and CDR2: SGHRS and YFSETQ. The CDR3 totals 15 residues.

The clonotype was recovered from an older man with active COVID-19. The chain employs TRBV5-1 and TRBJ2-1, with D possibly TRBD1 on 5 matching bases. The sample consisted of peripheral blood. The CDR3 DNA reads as TGCGCCAGCAGACCGGCAGGGATTGGCTACAATGAGCAGTTCTTC. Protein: CASRPAGIGYNEQFF.